The rows below give T cell receptor beta chains drawn from one sample of a study of radiation and T cells in renal cell carcinoma. Clones were read by immunoSEQ multiplex PCR, and TCRdb kept only the in-frame ones, dropping some. The sample has around 100,000 clones, around 83% seen once. Sequences were derived from blood, sampled from a patient whose treatment included radiotherapy and nephrectomy. The receptor set was obtained from a man aged 60-69 years with renal cell carcinoma. Each CDR3 is given with its conserved first and last residue. A D gene is named only where the DNA matches it firmly. Expanded clones are given a class, and other clones once, few, many or no size at all.

clone size	V gene	D gene	J gene	CDR3 protein	CDR3 DNA
.	TRBV9	.	TRBJ2-3	CASSVDATYTQYF	TGTGCCAGCAGCGTAGACGCTACCTATACGCAGTATTTT
.	TRBV10-3	TRBD1	TRBJ2-1	CAISDKESGQNEQFF	TGTGCCATCAGTGACAAAGAATCGGGACAGAATGAGCAGTTCTTC
.	TRBV30	TRBD1	TRBJ2-3	CAFRDRGTDTQYF	TGTGCCTTCCGGGACAGGGGGACAGATACGCAGTATTTT
.	TRBV30	.	TRBJ2-7	CAWRSRVIYEQYF	TGTGCCTGGCGGTCACGGGTCATCTACGAGCAGTACTTC
.	TRBV30	.	TRBJ2-7	CAWYDAAPPGKQYF	TGTGCCTGGTACGACGCGGCCCCCCCAGGAAAGCAGTACTTC
.	TRBV7-9	.	TRBJ2-7	CASSPGWARSSYEQYF	TGTGCCAGCAGCCCGGGATGGGCCAGGAGCTCCTACGAGCAGTACTTC
.	TRBV5-8	.	TRBJ1-1	CASSSWTVNTEAFF	TGTGCCAGCAGCTCGTGGACCGTGAACACTGAAGCTTTCTTT
.	TRBV30	TRBD2	TRBJ2-1	CAYQAGVYNEQFF	TGTGCCTACCAAGCGGGAGTTTACAATGAGCAGTTCTTC
few	TRBV6-5	TRBD2	TRBJ2-3	CASSYSGRATDTQYF	TGTGCCAGCAGTTATAGCGGGAGAGCTACAGATACGCAGTATTTT
.	TRBV18	.	TRBJ1-1	CASSPGAGNTEAFF	TGTGCCAGCTCACCTGGGGCTGGGAACACTGAAGCTTTCTTT
once	TRBV4-3	TRBD1	TRBJ1-4	CASSRTSGTGDEKLFF	TGCGCCAGCAGCCGCACGTCCGGGACAGGAGATGAAAAACTGTTTTTT
.	TRBV27	TRBD1	TRBJ1-5	CASSLISTGGLQPQHF	TGTGCCAGCAGTTTAATTTCCACAGGGGGCTTACAGCCCCAGCATTTT
.	TRBV4-3	.	TRBJ2-3	CASRGAGTDTQYF	TGCGCCAGCAGGGGGGCGGGCACAGATACGCAGTATTTT
once	TRBV11-2	.	TRBJ2-3	CASSLVGLGTDTQYF	TGTGCCAGCAGCTTAGTTGGACTTGGCACAGATACGCAGTATTTT
.	TRBV14	TRBD2	TRBJ2-7	CASSQDLGLAGPYEQYF	TGTGCCAGCAGCCAAGATCTGGGACTAGCGGGACCTTACGAGCAGTACTTC
.	TRBV10-3	.	TRBJ2-3	CAISEGSDLGTDTQYF	TGTGCCATCAGTGAGGGGTCGGATTTAGGCACAGATACGCAGTATTTT
few	TRBV5-8	.	TRBJ1-2	CASSLAGVYGYTF	TGTGCCAGCAGCTTGGCAGGGGTTTATGGCTACACCTTC
.	TRBV29-1	.	TRBJ1-2	CSVDRSSNYGYTF	TGCAGCGTTGACCGGTCCTCTAACTATGGCTACACCTTC
.	TRBV27	.	TRBJ2-7	CATTYGAGGGYEQYF	TGTGCCACCACATATGGGGCAGGGGGAGGCTACGAGCAGTACTTC
once	TRBV23-1	TRBD1	TRBJ2-4	CASSLESGRGKNIQYF	TGCGCCAGCAGTCTCGAGAGTGGCAGGGGGAAAAACATTCAGTACTTC
.	TRBV6-1	.	TRBJ2-7	CASSDYEQYF	TGTGCCAGCAGTGACTACGAGCAGTACTTC
.	TRBV6-5	TRBD1	TRBJ2-6	CASSWTGSSGANVLTF	TGTGCCAGCAGTTGGACAGGGAGCTCTGGGGCCAACGTCCTGACTTTC
.	TRBV19	TRBD1	TRBJ2-2	CASWQGAGELFF	TGTGCCAGCTGGCAGGGGGCCGGGGAGCTGTTTTTT
.	TRBV5-6	TRBD2	TRBJ2-1	CASSRTSGGNEQFF	TGTGCCAGCAGCAGGACTAGCGGGGGCAATGAGCAGTTCTTC
.	TRBV4-2	.	TRBJ2-2	CASSRGLAATGELFF	TGTGCCAGCAGCCGAGGATTAGCGGCCACCGGGGAGCTGTTTTTT
once	TRBV5-1	TRBD2	TRBJ2-2	CASSLSGGATNTGELFF	TGCGCCAGCAGCTTGAGCGGGGGGGCAACGAACACCGGGGAGCTGTTTTTT
.	TRBV19	TRBD1	TRBJ1-4	CAGQGPNEKLFF	TGTGCCGGACAGGGTCCTAATGAAAAACTGTTTTTT
.	TRBV6-5	.	TRBJ2-2	CASSSPTGRTGELFF	TGTGCCAGCAGTTCTCCGACAGGGAGGACCGGGGAGCTGTTTTTT
few	TRBV28	TRBD1	TRBJ1-1	CASSFFGTANTEAFF	TGTGCCAGCAGTTTTTTCGGGACAGCGAACACTGAAGCTTTCTTT
.	TRBV10-3	.	TRBJ1-1	CAISESGGENTEAFF	TGTGCCATCAGTGAGTCGGGGGGGGAAAACACTGAAGCTTTCTTT
once	TRBV2	.	TRBJ1-4	CASSELGLLTNEKLFF	TGTGCCAGCAGTGAACTGGGACTCCTAACTAATGAAAAACTGTTTTTT
.	TRBV7-2	TRBD2	TRBJ2-3	CASSLVPAGGPGDTQYF	TGTGCCAGCAGCTTAGTCCCAGCGGGAGGGCCGGGAGATACGCAGTATTTT
.	TRBV19	TRBD2	TRBJ2-6	CASSTPGLAGSSGANVLTF	TGTGCCAGTAGTACGCCAGGTTTAGCGGGGAGCTCTGGGGCCAACGTCCTGACTTTC
.	TRBV19	.	TRBJ1-6	CASSAGPEAPLHF	TGTGCCAGTAGTGCGGGCCCTGAGGCCCCCCTCCACTTT
.	TRBV7-6	.	TRBJ2-2	CASSYTGELFF	TGTGCCAGCAGCTACACCGGGGAGCTGTTTTTT
.	TRBV19	.	TRBJ1-6	CASSIGGTFNSPLHF	TGTGCCAGTAGTATCGGTGGGACCTTCAATTCACCCCTCCACTTT
.	TRBV6-1	.	TRBJ2-6	CASSDIFGANVLTF	TGTGCCAGCAGTGACATTTTTGGGGCCAACGTCCTGACTTTC
medium-sized	TRBV5-1	.	TRBJ2-2	CASSLVNGELFF	TGCGCCAGCAGCTTGGTAAATGGGGAGCTGTTTTTT
.	TRBV18	.	TRBJ2-3	CASSPPVGSESTDTQYF	TGTGCCAGCTCACCACCGGTCGGCAGCGAGAGCACAGATACGCAGTATTTT